The rows below give T cell receptor beta chains drawn from one sample of a study of control samples from healthy donors and cancer patients. Using immunoSEQ multiplex PCR, the repertoire was profiled, and TCRdb retains in-frame clones only, with some absent. The table includes about 160,000 clones, over 85% detected once. Source material: blood. The receptors stem from a man younger than 35 in good health. Both conserved end residues are trimmed from each CDR3. Some rows have no size entry. The others give once, few or many, or a class for an expanded clone.

TRBV4-3,TRBJ2-3,12,-,ASSQGLATDTQY
TRBV9,TRBJ2-7,12,-,ASSLGGVTYEQY
TRBV5-5,TRBJ1-2,13,-,ASSVATDIYYGYT
TRBV19,TRBJ1-1,12,-,ASSIDSLNTEAF
TRBV27,TRBJ1-5,13,-,ASSPLAGVNQPQH
TRBV5-1,TRBJ2-1,11,-,ASSWTVYNEQF
TRBV5-4,TRBJ1-2,10,-,ASSAGSYGYT
TRBV9,TRBJ1-5,11,-,ASGASGNQPQH
TRBV27,TRBJ1-5,9,-,ASGYGQPQH
TRBV3-1/TRBV3-2,TRBJ2-3,13,once,ASRDPASGADTQY
TRBV27,TRBJ1-2,10,-,ASRGSNYGYT
TRBV20-1,TRBJ1-2,9,-,SAQTGGGYT
TRBV28,TRBJ1-1,11,-,ASSFGANTEAF
TRBV24-1,TRBJ2-1,9,many,ATRGKGEQF
TRBV5-6,TRBJ2-2,12,-,ASSQWGNTGELF
TRBV6-2/TRBV6-3,TRBJ1-3,14,-,ASSGDSPVSGNTIY
TRBV6-5,TRBJ1-1,13,-,ASSYSGSLNTEAF
TRBV6-5,TRBJ2-7,13,once,ASSYSSGSAYEQY
TRBV10-3,TRBJ1-1,14,-,AISELPLGENTEAF
TRBV5-1,TRBJ2-6,13,-,ASSLTVSGANVLT
TRBV14,TRBJ2-2,14,-,ASSTRLAANTGELF
TRBV5-4,TRBJ1-1,12,-,ASSLNGMNTEAF
TRBV12-3/TRBV12-4,TRBJ1-5,9,-,ASSSQLPQH
TRBV19,TRBJ2-1,15,-,ASSMGLAGVGPNEQF
TRBV4-1,TRBJ1-2,13,-,ASSPRTEANYGYT
TRBV21-1,TRBJ1-6,14,-,ASSLRGRAYNSPLH
TRBV5-1,TRBJ2-7,15,once,ASSLDVNPGAANEQY
TRBV6-6,TRBJ2-2,10,-,ASRRDTGELF
TRBV13,TRBJ2-3,14,-,ASSLQRGGVTDTQY
TRBV11-2,TRBJ2-1,8,-,ASSHNEQF
TRBV28,TRBJ2-5,14,-,ASSLLESGREETQY
TRBV9,TRBJ2-1,16,-,ASSAVPGLAASRNEQF
TRBV16,TRBJ1-3,17,-,ASSRSVPAPPPSGNTIY
TRBV5-4,TRBJ2-3,14,-,ASSPPGTRLTDTQY
TRBV4-1,TRBJ1-5,11,once,ASSPPGVQPQH
TRBV29-1,TRBJ2-1,10,-,SATSSYNEQF
TRBV7-9,TRBJ1-1,14,-,ASSLVGSERGTEAF
TRBV6-1,TRBJ1-1,12,-,ASSEAGGPTEAF
TRBV11-3,TRBJ2-3,15,-,ASSLGTSGYHTDTQY
TRBV4-1,TRBJ2-3,16,-,ASSQWLAGRPSTDTQY
TRBV2,TRBJ2-1,14,once,ASRLAGLNSYNEQF
TRBV20-1,TRBJ1-2,9,-,SIRDRVGYT
TRBV5-1,TRBJ2-6,13,-,ASSLQPAGANVLT
TRBV6-5,TRBJ2-5,14,-,ASSYGSGRPIETQY
TRBV10-3,TRBJ1-1,13,-,AISDPWTENTEAF
TRBV7-3,TRBJ1-1,11,-,ASSLWRDTEAF
TRBV6-2/TRBV6-3,TRBJ1-1,13,-,ASSYSTLGGQEAF
TRBV29-1,TRBJ2-7,11,once,SVEPLGGYEQY
TRBV29-1,TRBJ2-7,15,-,SVDAGLGGGRFHEQY
TRBV19,TRBJ2-5,10,-,ASSAAQETQY
TRBV28,TRBJ1-6,15,-,ASSPFAYDRENSPLH
TRBV6-5,TRBJ1-2,11,-,ASSYSGEGGYT
TRBV4-1,TRBJ2-1,11,-,ASSPRTSGEQF
TRBV12-5,TRBJ2-3,12,few,ASGLGSPTDTQY
TRBV9,TRBJ1-2,11,-,ASSVKSGNGYT
TRBV7-2,TRBJ1-1,10,-,ASSSGASEAF
TRBV11-2,TRBJ2-1,11,-,ASSLVEGGPKF